Listed below are T cell receptor beta chains from one sample, sequenced in a study of T cells in Graves' hyperthyroidism and ophthalmopathy. TCRdb passed the multiplex PCR reads through MiXCR, listing each CDR3 protein once. The table records 96,000 or so distinct CDR3 sequences, about 51% of them present only once. The material sequenced was blood. These receptors were taken from a middle-aged woman with Graves' hyperthyroidism. CDR3s leave out the opening cysteine and the closing phenylalanine or tryptophan. The order of the fields is V gene, D gene, CDR3 protein. The D gene is left open where the match is weak.

TRBV2 - ASSASPAPGNTIY
TRBV25-1 - ASSDYGAYGYT
TRBV7-9 TRBD2 ASSLGGSPYEQY
TRBV10-3 TRBD2 AVGLAGDEQY
TRBV20-1 - SANEKLF
TRBV12-3/TRBV12-4 - ASTLTGPNSPLH
TRBV7-2 - ASSLRYQPQH
TRBV29-1 - SVGRPSTEA
TRBV19 - ASSIPGLTYGYT
TRBV11-2 - ASSSGGSNSPLH
TRBV7-2 TRBD2 ASSWTSGYEQY
TRBV19 TRBD1 ASSPSRGTGDTEAF
TRBV7-2 TRBD1 ASSFNLDRGTNENTIY
TRBV29-1 - SVVRVQDTQY
TRBV25-1 - ACSARVNTGAEQY